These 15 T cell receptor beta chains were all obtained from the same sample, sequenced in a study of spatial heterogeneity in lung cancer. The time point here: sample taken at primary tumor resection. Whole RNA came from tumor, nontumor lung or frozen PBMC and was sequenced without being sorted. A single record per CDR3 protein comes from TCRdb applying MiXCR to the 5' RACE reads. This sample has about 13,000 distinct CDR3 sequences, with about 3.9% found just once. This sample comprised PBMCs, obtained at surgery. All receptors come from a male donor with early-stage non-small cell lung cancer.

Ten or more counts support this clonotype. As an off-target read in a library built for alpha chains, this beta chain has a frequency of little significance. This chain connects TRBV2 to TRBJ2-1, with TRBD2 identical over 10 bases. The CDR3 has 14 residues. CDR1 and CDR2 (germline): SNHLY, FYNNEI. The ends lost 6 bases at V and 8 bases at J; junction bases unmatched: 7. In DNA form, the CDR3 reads TGTGCCAGCAGATCTAGCGGGAGTGCGTATGAGCAGTTCTTC. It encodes CASRSSGSAYEQFF.

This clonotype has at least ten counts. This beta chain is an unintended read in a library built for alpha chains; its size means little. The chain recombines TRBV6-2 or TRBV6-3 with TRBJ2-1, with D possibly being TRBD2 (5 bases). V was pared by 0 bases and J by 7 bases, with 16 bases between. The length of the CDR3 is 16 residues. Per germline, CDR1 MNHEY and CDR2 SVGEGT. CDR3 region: CASSYSRARLGNEQFF. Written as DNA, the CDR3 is TGTGCCAGCAGTTACTCGAGGGCCCGGTTGGGTAATGAGCAGTTCTTC.

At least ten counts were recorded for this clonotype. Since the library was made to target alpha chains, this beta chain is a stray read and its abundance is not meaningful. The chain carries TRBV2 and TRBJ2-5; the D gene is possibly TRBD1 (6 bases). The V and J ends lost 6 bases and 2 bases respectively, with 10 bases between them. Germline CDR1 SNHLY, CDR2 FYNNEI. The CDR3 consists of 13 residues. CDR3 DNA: TGTGCCAGCAGAACAGGGATTCAAGAGACCCAGTACTTC. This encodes CASRTGIQETQYF.

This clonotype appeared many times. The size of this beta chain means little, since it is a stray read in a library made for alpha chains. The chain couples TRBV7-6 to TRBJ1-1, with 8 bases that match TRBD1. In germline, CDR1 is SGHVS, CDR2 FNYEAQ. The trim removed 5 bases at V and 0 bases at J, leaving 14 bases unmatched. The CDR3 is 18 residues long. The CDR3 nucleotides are TGTGCCAGCAGCCCTATCATGGACAGGGTAGGATTGAACACTGAAGCTTTCTTT. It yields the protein CASSPIMDRVGLNTEAFF.

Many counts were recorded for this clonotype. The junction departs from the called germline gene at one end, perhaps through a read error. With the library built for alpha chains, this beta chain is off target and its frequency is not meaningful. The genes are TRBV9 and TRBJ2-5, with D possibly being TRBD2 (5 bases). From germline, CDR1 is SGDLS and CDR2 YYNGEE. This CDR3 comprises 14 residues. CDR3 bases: TGTGGCAGCAGCGTAGAGGGTAGCCAAGAGACCCAGTACTTC. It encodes CGSSVEGSQETQYF.

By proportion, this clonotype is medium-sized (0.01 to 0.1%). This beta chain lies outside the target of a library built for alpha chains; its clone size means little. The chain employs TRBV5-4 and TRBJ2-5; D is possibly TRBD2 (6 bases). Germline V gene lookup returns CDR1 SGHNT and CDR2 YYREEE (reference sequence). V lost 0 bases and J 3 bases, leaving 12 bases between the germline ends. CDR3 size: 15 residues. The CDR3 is CASSLGDGGEETQYF. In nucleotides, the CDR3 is TGTGCCAGCAGCTTGGGGGACGGAGGGGAAGAGACCCAGTACTTC.

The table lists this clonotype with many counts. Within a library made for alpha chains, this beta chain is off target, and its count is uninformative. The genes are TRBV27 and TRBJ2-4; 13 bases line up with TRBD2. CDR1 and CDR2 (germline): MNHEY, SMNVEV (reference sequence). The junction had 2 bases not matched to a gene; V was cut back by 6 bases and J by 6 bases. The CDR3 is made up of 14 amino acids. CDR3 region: CASSTSGRGNIQYF. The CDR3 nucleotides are TGTGCCAGCAGCACTAGCGGGAGGGGAAACATTCAGTACTTC.

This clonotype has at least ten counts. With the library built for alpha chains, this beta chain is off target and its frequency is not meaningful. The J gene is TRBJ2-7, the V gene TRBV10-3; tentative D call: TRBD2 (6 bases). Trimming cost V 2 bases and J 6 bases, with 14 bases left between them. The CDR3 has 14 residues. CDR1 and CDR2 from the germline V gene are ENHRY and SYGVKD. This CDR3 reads CAISEGGTRPEQYF. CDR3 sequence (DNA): TGTGCCATCAGTGAGGGCGGGACCCGCCCCGAGCAGTACTTC.

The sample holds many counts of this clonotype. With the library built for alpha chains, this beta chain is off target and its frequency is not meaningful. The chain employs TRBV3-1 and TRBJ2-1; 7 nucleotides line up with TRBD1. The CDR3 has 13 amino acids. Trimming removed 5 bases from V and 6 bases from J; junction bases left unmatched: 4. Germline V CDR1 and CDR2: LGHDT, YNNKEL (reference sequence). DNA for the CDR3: TGTGCCAGCAGCACCGGGACAGTCAATGAGCAGTTCTTC. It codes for CASSTGTVNEQFF.

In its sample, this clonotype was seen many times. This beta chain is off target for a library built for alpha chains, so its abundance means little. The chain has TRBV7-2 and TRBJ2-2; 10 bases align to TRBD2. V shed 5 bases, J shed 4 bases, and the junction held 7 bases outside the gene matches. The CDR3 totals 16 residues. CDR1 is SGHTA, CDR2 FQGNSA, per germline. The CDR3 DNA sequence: TGTGCCAGCAGCCCGGGACTAGCGCCACTCACCGGGGAGCTGTTTTTT. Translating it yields CASSPGLAPLTGELFF.

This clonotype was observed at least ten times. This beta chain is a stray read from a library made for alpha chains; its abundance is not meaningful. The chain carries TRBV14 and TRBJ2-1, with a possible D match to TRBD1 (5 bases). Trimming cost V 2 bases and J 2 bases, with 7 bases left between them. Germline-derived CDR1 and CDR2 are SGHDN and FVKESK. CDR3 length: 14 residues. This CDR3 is CASSQQGPYNEQFF. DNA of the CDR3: TGTGCCAGCAGCCAACAGGGCCCCTACAATGAGCAGTTCTTC.

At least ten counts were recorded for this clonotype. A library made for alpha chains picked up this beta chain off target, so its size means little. This chain's CDR3 is CALAPGYEQYF. The CDR3 DNA reads as TGCGCCTTAGCTCCGGGCTACGAGCAGTACTTC. J is TRBJ2-7 and V is TRBV23-1; D unclear. TRBV23-1 is assigned to the ORF class and has an uncertain function. Between the trimmed V and J ends, which lost 11 bases and 3 bases, there was a span of 11 bases. There are 11 residues in the CDR3.

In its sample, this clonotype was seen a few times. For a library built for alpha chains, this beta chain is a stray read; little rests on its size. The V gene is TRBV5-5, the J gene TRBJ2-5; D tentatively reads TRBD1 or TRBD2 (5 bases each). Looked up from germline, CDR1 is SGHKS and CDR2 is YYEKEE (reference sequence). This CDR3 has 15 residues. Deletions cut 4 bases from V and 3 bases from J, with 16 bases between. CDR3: CASSPRGGGEETQYF. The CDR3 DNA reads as TGTGCCAGCAGCCCCCGGGGTGGGGGAGAAGAGACCCAGTACTTC.

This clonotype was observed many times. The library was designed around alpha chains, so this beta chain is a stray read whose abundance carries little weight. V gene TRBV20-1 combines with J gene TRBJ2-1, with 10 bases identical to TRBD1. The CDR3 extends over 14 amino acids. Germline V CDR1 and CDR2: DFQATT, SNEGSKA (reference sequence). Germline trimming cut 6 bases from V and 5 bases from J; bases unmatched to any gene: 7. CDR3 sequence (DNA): TGCAGTGCCCCCGGGACAGGGGACCACAATGAGCAGTTCTTC. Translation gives CSAPGTGDHNEQFF.

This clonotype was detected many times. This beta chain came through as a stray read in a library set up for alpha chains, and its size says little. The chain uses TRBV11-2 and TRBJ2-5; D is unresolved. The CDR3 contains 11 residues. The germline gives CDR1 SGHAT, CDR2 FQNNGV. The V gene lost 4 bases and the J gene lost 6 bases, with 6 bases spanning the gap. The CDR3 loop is CASSSWQTQYF. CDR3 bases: TGTGCCAGCAGCTCCTGGCAGACCCAGTACTTC.